The following is a T cell receptor (beta chain) sequence with its context. This sample includes further DNA sequences coding for the same CDR3. The sample is drawn from a study of blood T cell repertoires in COVID-19. The wider study: There were acute and convalescent COVID-19 samples, and they came from the United States, Italy and Spain. Sources were T cells, B-cell-depleted T cells, or PBMCs; the material itself was cDNA or gDNA.

As processed by the authors: Amplified reference gene primers provided the basis for estimating nucleated cell counts. Sequencing used immunoSEQ multiplex PCR; TCRdb keeps in-frame clones, though not all of them. V, J and clone size are those of that table, while D and trimming were read from the DNA. The table includes about 260,000 clones, 70% to 90% detected once. The germline V gene encodes CDR1 SGHRS and CDR2 YFSETQ. The CDR3 extends over 15 amino acids. V gave up 0 bases and J gave up 4 bases; unmatched junction bases: 4. This receptor was identified in a woman aged 50 to 65 with acute or convalescent COVID-19. This chain uses TRBV5-1 with TRBJ2-1; 7 bases are shared with TRBD2. The sequenced material came from peripheral blood. CDR3 loop: CASSLGSGAYNEQFF. Written as DNA, the CDR3 is TGCGCCAGCAGCTTGGGGAGCGGGGCTTACAATGAGCAGTTCTTC.